These T cell receptor beta chains were read from a single sample in a study of shared clonotypes between healthy human individuals. Only in-frame clones appear in the TCRdb table, and some are missing; sequencing was by immunoSEQ multiplex PCR. The data hold some 1.5 million clones, with around 97% observed a single time. The specimen sequenced was naive CD4+ T cells sorted from blood. The receptors shown here come from a man aged 25 to 45 in good health. The CDR3 runs from the conserved cysteine through the conserved F or W. Fields, in order: J gene, D gene, clone size, V gene, CDR3 protein, CDR3 DNA. The D gene is left open where the match is weak. Only part of the rows carry a size: once, few, many, or a class if the clone is expanded.

J gene: TRBJ2-2
D gene: .
clone size: .
V gene: TRBV11-2
CDR3 protein: CASSLGPNTGELFF
CDR3 DNA: TGTGCCAGCAGCTTAGGCCCTAACACCGGGGAGCTGTTTTTT

J gene: TRBJ2-5
D gene: .
clone size: .
V gene: TRBV29-1
CDR3 protein: CSWGGTQETQYF
CDR3 DNA: TGCAGCTGGGGCGGGACCCAAGAGACCCAGTACTTC

J gene: TRBJ2-1
D gene: .
clone size: .
V gene: TRBV7-3
CDR3 protein: CASSLRIFVPSSYNEQFF
CDR3 DNA: TGTGCCAGCAGCTTAAGAATATTCGTACCGAGCTCCTACAATGAGCAGTTCTTC

J gene: TRBJ2-1
D gene: .
clone size: .
V gene: TRBV20-1
CDR3 protein: CSARQGNEQFF
CDR3 DNA: TGCAGTGCTAGACAGGGGAATGAGCAGTTCTTC

J gene: TRBJ2-2
D gene: .
clone size: .
V gene: TRBV18
CDR3 protein: CASSPLSGHSTGELFF
CDR3 DNA: TGTGCCAGCTCTCCCCTAAGCGGGCATTCCACCGGGGAGCTGTTTTTT

J gene: TRBJ2-7
D gene: .
clone size: .
V gene: TRBV28
CDR3 protein: CASSPIRRGDKYEQYF
CDR3 DNA: TGTGCCAGCAGTCCAATCCGCCGGGGGGACAAGTACGAGCAGTACTTC

J gene: TRBJ1-4
D gene: .
clone size: .
V gene: TRBV2
CDR3 protein: CASTKGLDVGEKLFF
CDR3 DNA: TGTGCCAGCACCAAGGGTCTGGACGTCGGTGAAAAACTGTTTTTT

J gene: TRBJ2-1
D gene: .
clone size: once
V gene: TRBV21-1
CDR3 protein: CASSLEGGQGYNEQFF
CDR3 DNA: TGTGCCAGCAGCTTGGAGGGGGGACAGGGCTACAATGAGCAGTTCTTC

J gene: TRBJ2-3
D gene: TRBD2
clone size: .
V gene: TRBV18
CDR3 protein: CASSPLLAGGGTDTQYF
CDR3 DNA: TGTGCCAGCTCACCTCTCCTAGCGGGAGGGGGCACAGATACGCAGTATTTT

J gene: TRBJ2-1
D gene: .
clone size: .
V gene: TRBV5-1
CDR3 protein: CASSLKGNEQFF
CDR3 DNA: TGCGCCAGCAGCTTGAAGGGGAATGAGCAGTTCTTC

J gene: TRBJ2-7
D gene: TRBD2
clone size: .
V gene: TRBV5-4
CDR3 protein: CASSLGGRAGGYEQYF
CDR3 DNA: TGTGCCAGCAGCTTGGGCGGGCGAGCGGGAGGCTACGAGCAGTACTTC

J gene: TRBJ2-7
D gene: .
clone size: .
V gene: TRBV11-2
CDR3 protein: CASSVFVTPSYEQYF
CDR3 DNA: TGTGCCAGCAGCGTATTCGTGACACCCTCCTACGAGCAGTACTTC

J gene: TRBJ1-5
D gene: .
clone size: .
V gene: TRBV18
CDR3 protein: CASSGTSGESQHF
CDR3 DNA: TGTGCCAGCTCAGGAACGAGTGGGGAGTCCCAGCATTTT

J gene: TRBJ2-7
D gene: .
clone size: .
V gene: TRBV7-2
CDR3 protein: CASSLVANYEQYF
CDR3 DNA: TGTGCCAGCAGCTTAGTGGCCAACTACGAGCAGTACTTC

J gene: TRBJ2-1
D gene: .
clone size: once
V gene: TRBV5-8
CDR3 protein: CASSPWWDSADNEQFF
CDR3 DNA: TGTGCCAGCAGCCCATGGTGGGACTCGGCTGACAATGAGCAGTTCTTC

J gene: TRBJ1-5
D gene: .
clone size: .
V gene: TRBV18
CDR3 protein: CASSPAGAGNQPQHF
CDR3 DNA: TGTGCCAGCTCACCCGCGGGGGCTGGGAATCAGCCCCAGCATTTT

J gene: TRBJ2-1
D gene: .
clone size: many
V gene: TRBV7-9
CDR3 protein: CASSDLGVSYNEQFF
CDR3 DNA: TGTGCCAGCAGCGACCTTGGGGTCTCCTACAATGAGCAGTTCTTC

J gene: TRBJ2-5
D gene: .
clone size: .
V gene: TRBV5-6
CDR3 protein: CASTLGVDPAQETQYF
CDR3 DNA: TGTGCCAGCACGCTTGGCGTAGACCCCGCCCAAGAGACCCAGTACTTC

J gene: TRBJ2-7
D gene: .
clone size: .
V gene: TRBV5-1
CDR3 protein: CASRLAFSSYEQYF
CDR3 DNA: TGCGCCAGCAGACTAGCCTTTTCTTCCTACGAGCAGTACTTC

J gene: TRBJ1-4
D gene: .
clone size: once
V gene: TRBV2
CDR3 protein: CASSESDQLFF
CDR3 DNA: TGTGCCAGCAGTGAGAGCGACCAACTGTTTTTT

J gene: TRBJ2-7
D gene: TRBD1
clone size: .
V gene: TRBV11-2
CDR3 protein: CASSLLRGQGSSYEQYF
CDR3 DNA: TGTGCCAGCAGCTTATTGAGGGGACAGGGGAGCTCCTACGAGCAGTACTTC

J gene: TRBJ2-7
D gene: TRBD1
clone size: .
V gene: TRBV2
CDR3 protein: CASSELGRGYEQYF
CDR3 DNA: TGTGCCAGCAGTGAATTGGGCAGGGGGTACGAGCAGTACTTC

J gene: TRBJ2-7
D gene: .
clone size: .
V gene: TRBV6-1
CDR3 protein: CASSGQRGDEQYF
CDR3 DNA: TGTGCCAGCAGTGGTCAAAGGGGCGACGAGCAGTACTTC

J gene: TRBJ2-5
D gene: .
clone size: .
V gene: TRBV5-5
CDR3 protein: CASSPTPQETQYF
CDR3 DNA: TGTGCCAGCAGCCCTACACCTCAAGAGACCCAGTACTTC

J gene: TRBJ2-3
D gene: .
clone size: once
V gene: TRBV21-1
CDR3 protein: CASSKWERLGDTQYF
CDR3 DNA: TGTGCCAGCAGCAAATGGGAAAGGTTGGGAGACACGCAGTATTTT

J gene: TRBJ1-2
D gene: .
clone size: .
V gene: TRBV28
CDR3 protein: CASSGGGLYGYTF
CDR3 DNA: TGTGCCAGCAGTGGAGGGGGGCTCTATGGCTACACCTTC

J gene: TRBJ1-2
D gene: TRBD1
clone size: .
V gene: TRBV19
CDR3 protein: CASSRDSYGYTF
CDR3 DNA: TGTGCCAGTAGTAGGGACAGCTATGGCTACACCTTC

J gene: TRBJ2-7
D gene: TRBD1
clone size: .
V gene: TRBV5-5
CDR3 protein: CATNANRGPVEQYF
CDR3 DNA: TGTGCAACCAATGCTAACAGGGGACCCGTGGAGCAGTACTTC

J gene: TRBJ1-2
D gene: .
clone size: .
V gene: TRBV7-6
CDR3 protein: CASSGHPPNGYTF
CDR3 DNA: TGTGCCAGCAGCGGCCACCCCCCTAATGGCTACACCTTC

J gene: TRBJ1-3
D gene: .
clone size: .
V gene: TRBV7-2
CDR3 protein: CASSLVGFSGNTIYF
CDR3 DNA: TGTGCCAGCAGCTTAGTCGGATTCTCTGGAAACACCATATATTTT

J gene: TRBJ2-1
D gene: .
clone size: .
V gene: TRBV7-2
CDR3 protein: CASSYKAGTRAHNEQFF
CDR3 DNA: TGTGCCAGCAGCTACAAAGCCGGGACTCGCGCGCACAATGAGCAGTTCTTC

J gene: TRBJ2-1
D gene: TRBD2
clone size: .
V gene: TRBV19
CDR3 protein: CASSTGTSGGNEQFF
CDR3 DNA: TGTGCCAGTAGTACCGGGACTAGCGGGGGCAATGAGCAGTTCTTC

J gene: TRBJ1-1
D gene: TRBD1
clone size: .
V gene: TRBV28
CDR3 protein: CASSLVRGRVEAFF
CDR3 DNA: TGTGCCAGCAGTTTAGTCAGGGGGCGCGTTGAAGCTTTCTTT

J gene: TRBJ1-5
D gene: .
clone size: .
V gene: TRBV19
CDR3 protein: CASNTGVSNQPQHF
CDR3 DNA: TGTGCCAGTAACACAGGAGTTAGCAATCAGCCCCAGCATTTT

J gene: TRBJ2-2
D gene: .
clone size: few
V gene: TRBV19
CDR3 protein: CASTGDGAGELFF
CDR3 DNA: TGTGCCAGTACGGGGGATGGAGCCGGGGAGCTGTTTTTT

J gene: TRBJ2-5
D gene: TRBD2
clone size: .
V gene: TRBV6-5
CDR3 protein: CASSLLAGGPETQYF
CDR3 DNA: TGTGCCAGCAGCCTGCTAGCGGGAGGGCCAGAGACCCAGTACTTC

J gene: TRBJ2-1
D gene: TRBD2
clone size: .
V gene: TRBV28
CDR3 protein: CASRGTSGRPSYNEQFF
CDR3 DNA: TGTGCCAGCAGGGGGACTAGCGGGCGACCTTCCTACAATGAGCAGTTCTTC

J gene: TRBJ2-7
D gene: .
clone size: .
V gene: TRBV29-1
CDR3 protein: CSVALRPGYEQYF
CDR3 DNA: TGCAGCGTTGCGCTGAGGCCAGGCTACGAGCAGTACTTC

J gene: TRBJ2-3
D gene: TRBD1
clone size: .
V gene: TRBV7-2
CDR3 protein: CASTWDRATDTQYF
CDR3 DNA: TGTGCCAGCACTTGGGACAGGGCGACGGATACGCAGTATTTT

J gene: TRBJ2-1
D gene: TRBD2
clone size: .
V gene: TRBV5-1
CDR3 protein: CASSLFTSGRPPYNEQFF
CDR3 DNA: TGCGCCAGCAGCTTGTTTACTAGCGGGAGACCTCCCTACAATGAGCAGTTCTTC